This entry describes one TCR beta chain. PCR employed 60 Vbeta and 13 Jbeta primers. Authors' analysis steps: It was a later analysis that counted about 80 million unique TCR beta chains, of which 8.5 million to 12 million were shared. Measured with immunoSEQ multiplex PCR; TCRdb has only the in-frame clones, and not every one. V and J calls and clone size are those listed in that table; D and trimming were worked out from the DNA. The table lists about 160,000 clones, around three quarters of them singletons. Regarding donors, all were healthy bone marrow donors. The data were obtained in a study of cytomegalovirus exposure and HLA in healthy donors. Trimming removed 5 bases from V and 1 base from J, with 13 bases in between. This CDR3 spans 15 amino acids. Per germline, CDR1 LNHDA and CDR2 SQIVND (reference sequence).

The material sequenced was PBMCs. The chain employs TRBV19 and TRBJ2-3; TRBD2 is a possible D gene (5 bases). The sequence was collected from a man aged 40-55 years in good health and CMV-seronegative. The CDR3 spells CASSERQFGTDTQYF. The CDR3 DNA is TGTGCCAGTAGTGAGCGGCAGTTTGGCACAGATACGCAGTATTTT.